The sequence of this T cell receptor beta chain was determined in a study of naive and memory T cell subsets. General study results and limits: Possibly reflecting memory cells re-expressing CD45RA, a few larger clonotypes occurred in naive repertoires, especially CD8.

Per germline, CDR1 LGHNA and CDR2 YSLEER. CDR3 length: 14 amino acids. J lost 4 bases, V lost 5 bases, and 5 bases had no gene match. Both TRBC1 and TRBC2 were covered by a beta constant-region primer of two equimolar oligonucleotides. Four rounds of PCR amplified the ligated cDNA using nested alpha and beta constant-region primers plus SP2. MiXCR was run by TCRdb on the UMI-ligation and nested PCR reads, yielding one entry per CDR3 protein. The data hold over 130,000 distinct CDR3 sequences, with about a fifth observed a single time. A word on this clonotype: Its antigen is unidentified.

Sequencing was done on a sample of naive CD8+ T cells from blood. The sequence was collected from a human donor in good health. This chain joins TRBV4-3 and TRBJ2-5, with 9 bases identical to TRBD1. The CDR3 loop reads CASSLGTGRETQYF. CDR3 coding DNA: TGCGCCAGCAGCTTAGGGACAGGGCGAGAGACCCAGTACTTC.